Only one count was recorded for the clone carrying this TCR beta chain. The antigen remains undetermined. Germline V lookup: CDR1 LNHDA, CDR2 SQIVND (reference sequence). V lost 3 bases, J lost 2 bases, and 14 bases lay in between. The CDR3 sequence is 16 residues long. The repertoire was sequenced with immunoSEQ multiplex PCR; TCRdb's copy has only in-frame clones and lacks some. The sample shows around 18,000 clones, 70% to 80% of them seen only once. Unexposed donor CD4+ T cells date from 2011-2018, before the COVID-19 pandemic. CD4+ T cells were isolated from the cells after more than nine days of culture. These data belong to a study of CD4 T cells in relation to SARS-CoV-2 and coronaviruses.

Sequenced input: CD4+ T cells from PBMCs, cultured in vitro. The rearrangement links TRBV19 to TRBJ1-5; D is ambiguous. The receptor comes from a human donor in good health. CDR3 DNA: TGTGCCAGTAGTATTAAGGCGCCCGTGGGCAATCAGCCCCAGCATTTT. Its protein is CASSIKAPVGNQPQHF.